A selection of T cell receptor beta chains follows, all from one sample in a study of T cell changes during pregnancy in multiple sclerosis. TCRdb's copy holds only in-frame clones and misses some; the assay was immunoSEQ multiplex PCR. Here the sample spans 40,000 to 55,000 clones, roughly 90% being singletons. Sequenced here: peripheral blood, sampled in the first trimester of pregnancy. The receptor source for this set is a female donor in good health, enrolled as a control in a pregnancy study. Each CDR3 is given with its conserved first and last residue. D genes are given only for firm matches. Rows may omit the clone size; those that give it use once, few, many or a size class.

size | J | D | V | CDR3 | DNA
. | TRBJ2-7 | TRBD1 | TRBV7-8 | CASSRRVGTVYEQYF | TGTGCCAGCTCTCGGCGGGTGGGGACAGTCTACGAGCAGTACTTC
. | TRBJ2-2 | TRBD2 | TRBV19 | CASSVAGGPNGELFF | TGTGCCAGTAGTGTCGCGGGGGGGCCGAACGGGGAGCTGTTTTTT
. | TRBJ2-3 | . | TRBV15 | CATSRGGTDTQYF | TGTGCCACCAGCAGAGGAGGGACAGATACGCAGTATTTT
. | TRBJ1-1 | . | TRBV19 | CASSPTRAGETEAFF | TGTGCCAGTAGCCCAACTAGAGCAGGGGAAACTGAAGCTTTCTTT
. | TRBJ1-2 | . | TRBV18 | CASSPGGQYSLYGYTF | TGTGCCAGCTCACCAGGCGGACAGTATTCGCTCTATGGCTACACCTTC
. | TRBJ1-1 | . | TRBV19 | CASSIPRTLADTEAFF | TGTGCCAGTAGTATCCCCCGCACCCTTGCGGACACTGAAGCTTTCTTT
. | TRBJ1-2 | . | TRBV27 | CASSYRVGYTF | TGTGCCAGCAGTTACAGGGTTGGCTACACCTTC
. | TRBJ2-1 | . | TRBV2 | CASGRRLYNEQFF | TGTGCCAGTGGAAGGAGACTCTACAATGAGCAGTTCTTC
once | TRBJ2-7 | TRBD2 | TRBV11-3 | CASSLVAAGVLVEQYF | TGTGCCAGCAGCTTAGTGGCGGCGGGAGTATTGGTTGAGCAGTACTTC
. | TRBJ2-1 | . | TRBV7-8 | CASSEAVREQFF | TGTGCCAGCAGCGAAGCGGTTAGGGAGCAGTTCTTC
. | TRBJ2-5 | TRBD1 | TRBV6-1 | CASSEAWYWTGGLTKVRETQYF | TGTGCCAGCAGTGAAGCGTGGTATTGGACAGGGGGCCTCACGAAGGTCCGAGAGACCCAGTACTTC
once | TRBJ2-2 | . | TRBV2 | CASSVQGPNTGELFF | TGTGCCAGCAGTGTACAGGGCCCGAACACCGGGGAGCTGTTTTTT
. | TRBJ2-7 | TRBD2 | TRBV18 | CASSPRTSGGTYEQYF | TGTGCCAGCTCACCGAGGACTAGCGGGGGAACCTACGAGCAGTACTTC
few | TRBJ2-2 | TRBD1 | TRBV11-2 | CASSLDRGHITGELFF | TGTGCCAGCAGCTTAGACAGGGGGCATATCACCGGGGAGCTGTTTTTT
. | TRBJ2-6 | . | TRBV2 | CASTVLAGANVLTF | TGTGCCAGCACCGTCCTCGCTGGGGCCAACGTCCTGACTTTC
. | TRBJ1-1 | TRBD1 | TRBV5-6 | CASSLWTGGRNTEAFF | TGTGCCAGCAGCTTGTGGACAGGGGGCAGGAACACTGAAGCTTTCTTT
once | TRBJ2-7 | TRBD1 | TRBV7-6 | CASSQTGTGAYEQYF | TGTGCCAGCAGCCAAACCGGGACAGGAGCCTACGAGCAGTACTTC
. | TRBJ2-5 | TRBD2 | TRBV13 | CASSAGLAGAETQYF | TGTGCCAGCAGCGCGGGACTAGCGGGAGCAGAGACCCAGTACTTC
once | TRBJ1-2 | . | TRBV19 | CASSIEEGVLTYGYTF | TGTGCCAGTAGTATAGAGGAGGGCGTACTAACCTATGGCTACACCTTC
. | TRBJ2-1 | . | TRBV19 | CASSIGGSYNEQFF | TGTGCCAGTAGTATCGGGGGCTCCTACAATGAGCAGTTCTTC
. | TRBJ1-2 | . | TRBV28 | CASSFGGGVYGYTF | TGTGCCAGCAGTTTTGGTGGGGGCGTCTATGGCTACACCTTC
. | TRBJ2-2 | . | TRBV6-6 | CASRAFQGGLFF | TGTGCCAGCAGGGCATTTCAGGGCGGGCTGTTTTTT
. | TRBJ2-3 | . | TRBV5-1 | CASSLVQGTTDTQYF | TGCGCCAGCAGCTTGGTTCAGGGTACAACAGATACGCAGTATTTT
. | TRBJ1-1 | . | TRBV28 | CASSLLGEATEAFF | TGTGCCAGCAGTTTATTGGGGGAGGCCACTGAAGCTTTCTTT
. | TRBJ1-2 | . | TRBV11-2 | CASSRENYGYTF | TGTGCCAGCAGCCGTGAGAACTATGGCTACACCTTC